This TCR beta chain was sequenced in a study of blood T cells in healthy people across ages (dated by TCRdb to about 2015). With respect to the entire study: In model experiments, template switching captured roughly one uniquely barcoded TCR beta cDNA molecule for every two T cells. To track age-related changes in TCR beta repertoire diversity, the study relied on deep sequencing normalized with unique cDNA molecular identifiers. Donors were grouped into four age groups: young (average 16 years), middle-aged (39), aged (about 60) and long-lived (approximately 75). To avoid experimental bias, donors of different ages were randomly spread across the sequencing lanes. Two additional independent replicas of 1 million unique cDNA reads from the same blood draw were analyzed for two donors (one aged 18 to 30 and one aged 80 or older). Broad study findings and their caveats: Total diversity estimates from one million sequenced T cells were considered lower bounds and underestimates. As age increased, observed TCR beta diversity per million T cells dropped in a roughly linear way, and a significant reduction was already evident by age roughly 36. The CMV infection status of donors was not known, potentially confounding age-related changes in expanded clonotypes. Conclusive comparison of naive and antigen-experienced compartments was prevented by the profiling of bulk unsorted PBMCs. A strong correlation was found between observed TCR beta diversity and the percentage of naive T cells measured by flow cytometry. Compared with the aged group, the long-lived group had more naive CD4+ T cells, fewer expanded clones and increased TCR diversity, suggesting age selection.

V is shortened by 6 bases, J by 5 bases, and the region joining them spans 21 bases. The germline V gene (reference sequence) supplies CDR1 DFQATT and CDR2 SNEGSKA. The CDR3 holds 15 amino acids from the cysteine to the phenylalanine. Kept here is only the CDR3 DNA, which spans 45 bases and is read in frame from base 1. The donors were roughly 40 Caucasian individuals from Russia, aged roughly 6 to 95 years, who were systemically healthy. Each donor gave 8.5 to 10 milliliters of peripheral blood, collected into EDTA-treated Vacutainer tubes. Ficoll-Paque density-gradient centrifugation was used to isolate PBMCs, with at least 7 million per sample. Total RNA, at least 5.5 micrograms per sample, was extracted from PBMCs with Trizol reagent. Naive CD45RAhigh/CD27high T cell percentages were measured by flow cytometry on a PBMC aliquot from every donor. Preparation of the library involved 5' RACE. These reads were obtained on an Illumina HiSeq 2500. A second PCR of roughly 7 to 11 cycles was performed with a sample-barcoded 5' primer and a J-beta primer mix. A template-switch 5' adaptor carrying 12 random nucleotides introduced a unique molecular identifier onto each TCR beta cDNA molecule. At least 2.5 million CDR3-containing paired-end reads were obtained from each sample. All of the RNA was converted into first-strand cDNA using the Mint cDNA synthesis kit, with a TRBC-specific oligonucleotide serving as the primer. Following uracil-DNA glycosylase treatment, a first 18-cycle PCR with universal primers M1SS and BC2_uni_R was performed on all cDNA. Per the source publication's procedure: Each sample was normalized by randomly selecting 1 million high-quality reads, each carrying a distinct molecular identifier. Instead of being binned into consensus sequences, reads with shared molecular identifiers were discarded. MiTCR, run with a Q25 quality threshold and the strictest error-elimination algorithm, handled CDR3 identification, clonotype clustering and error correction. A nonparametric unseen species model using Euler transformation provided a lower-bound estimate of total TCR beta diversity. Using fastp at Q25 and MiXCR, TCRdb reprocessed the public reads and kept productive beta chains. All rows with the same CDR3 protein become a single entry with the most common DNA and genes. For this entry, the V and J calls and clone size follow TCRdb and not the study's own pipeline. In this sample the table shows 1.6 million or so distinct CDR3 sequences, about 35% of which occur a single time. The ten largest account for approximately 10% of the sample.

The sample holds many counts of this clonotype. Its antigen target is currently unknown. Base qualities are not at hand, and no much larger clone is one base apart. The TCR was taken from a woman in her thirties in good health. Recombination linked TRBV20-1 to TRBJ2-3, and possibly TRBD2, on 7 matching bases. The sequencing sample was made of blood. The CDR3 amino acid sequence is: CSAQGPGGRRDTQYF. The nucleotide sequence is given as TGCAGTGCCCAAGGCCCGGGGGGCCGGAGAGATACGCAGTATTTT.